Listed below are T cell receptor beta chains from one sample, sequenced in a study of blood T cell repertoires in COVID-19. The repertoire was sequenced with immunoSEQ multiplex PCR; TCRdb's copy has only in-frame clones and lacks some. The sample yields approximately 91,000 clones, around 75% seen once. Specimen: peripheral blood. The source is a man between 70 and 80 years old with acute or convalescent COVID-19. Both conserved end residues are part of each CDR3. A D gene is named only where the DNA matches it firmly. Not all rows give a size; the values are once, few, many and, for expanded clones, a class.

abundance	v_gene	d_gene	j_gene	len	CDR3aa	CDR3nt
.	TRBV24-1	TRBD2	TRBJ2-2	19	CATSGPQGLAGVGTGELFF	TGTGCCACCAGTGGCCCCCAGGGACTAGCGGGAGTGGGCACCGGGGAGCTGTTTTTT
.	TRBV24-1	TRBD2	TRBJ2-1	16	CATSDLTSGDYNEQFF	TGTGCCACCAGTGATCTGACTAGCGGAGACTACAATGAGCAGTTCTTC
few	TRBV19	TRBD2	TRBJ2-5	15	CASSISGGREETQYF	TGTGCCAGTAGTATATCGGGGGGACGAGAAGAGACCCAGTACTTC
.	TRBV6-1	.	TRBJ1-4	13	CASSEERGEKLFF	TGTGCCAGCAGTGAAGAGAGGGGGGAAAAACTGTTTTTT
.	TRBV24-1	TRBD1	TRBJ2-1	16	CATSDSGQGARNEQFF	TGTGCCACCAGTGATTCTGGACAGGGGGCAAGGAATGAGCAGTTCTTC
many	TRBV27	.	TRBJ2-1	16	CASSLIGRAFYNEQFF	TGTGCCAGCAGTTTAATCGGCAGGGCCTTCTACAATGAGCAGTTCTTC
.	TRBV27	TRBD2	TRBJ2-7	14	CASSLGLAGYEQYF	TGTGCCAGCAGTTTAGGGTTAGCGGGGTACGAGCAGTACTTC
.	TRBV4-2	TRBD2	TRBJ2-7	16	CASSQVTSGRWGEQYF	TGTGCCAGCAGCCAAGTAACTAGCGGGAGATGGGGCGAGCAGTACTTC
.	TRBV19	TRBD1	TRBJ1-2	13	CASRLTGEDGYTF	TGTGCCAGTAGACTCACAGGGGAGGATGGCTACACCTTC
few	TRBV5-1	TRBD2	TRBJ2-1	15	CASSFTSGRYNEQFF	TGCGCCAGCAGCTTCACTAGCGGGAGATACAATGAGCAGTTCTTC
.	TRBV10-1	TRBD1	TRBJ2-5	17	CATQRGTGQVYQETQYF	TGCGCCACTCAGAGGGGAACGGGACAGGTTTACCAAGAGACCCAGTACTTC
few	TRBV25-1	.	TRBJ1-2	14	CASSGLGQSYGYTF	TGTGCCAGCAGTGGCCTAGGACAGTCCTATGGCTACACCTTC
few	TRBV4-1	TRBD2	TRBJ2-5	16	CASSRVAGVNEETQYF	TGCGCCAGCAGCCGTGTAGCGGGAGTTAACGAGGAGACCCAGTACTTC
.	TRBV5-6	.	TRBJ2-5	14	CASSFTGTQETQYF	TGTGCCAGCAGCTTCACAGGGACCCAAGAGACCCAGTACTTC
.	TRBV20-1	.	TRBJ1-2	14	CSASSSATGDGYTF	TGCAGTGCTAGTTCTTCCGCAACGGGAGATGGCTACACCTTC
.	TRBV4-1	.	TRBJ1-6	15	CASSQEHREGSPLHF	TGCGCCAGCAGCCAAGAACACAGGGAGGGGTCACCCCTCCACTTT
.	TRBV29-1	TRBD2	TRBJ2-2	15	CSVIASGKNTGELFF	TGCAGCGTAATTGCTAGCGGGAAAAACACCGGGGAGCTGTTTTTT
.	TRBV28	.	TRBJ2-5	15	CASSLVPSTSETQYF	TGTGCCAGCAGTTTAGTTCCTAGTACGTCAGAGACCCAGTACTTC
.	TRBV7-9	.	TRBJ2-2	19	CASSLAWRRGRGYTGELFF	TGTGCCAGCAGCTTAGCCTGGAGGCGGGGAAGGGGTTACACCGGGGAGCTGTTTTTT
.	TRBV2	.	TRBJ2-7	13	CASNGGFFYEQYF	TGTGCCAGCAACGGCGGCTTCTTTTACGAGCAGTACTTC
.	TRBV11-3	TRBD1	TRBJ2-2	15	CASSLSTGATGELFF	TGTGCCAGCAGCTTATCGACAGGGGCCACCGGGGAGCTGTTTTTT
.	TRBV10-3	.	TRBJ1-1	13	CAIRLRENTEAFF	TGTGCCATCAGGTTACGGGAGAACACTGAAGCTTTCTTT
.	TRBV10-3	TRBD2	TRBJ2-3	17	CAISESSSGSWADTQYF	TGTGCCATCAGTGAGTCTTCTAGCGGCTCCTGGGCAGATACGCAGTATTTT
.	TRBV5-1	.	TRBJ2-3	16	CASSLQGQGSGDTQYF	TGCGCCAGCAGCCTACAAGGCCAGGGTTCGGGAGATACGCAGTATTTT
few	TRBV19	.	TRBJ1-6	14	CASRPGSGDSPLHF	TGTGCCAGTAGACCCGGGAGCGGGGATTCACCCCTCCACTTT
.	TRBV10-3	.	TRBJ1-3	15	CATRGDTASGNTIYF	TGTGCCACCCGAGGGGACACCGCCTCTGGAAACACCATATATTTT
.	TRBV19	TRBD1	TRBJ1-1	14	CASTISGGRTEAFF	TGTGCCAGTACTATATCAGGGGGCAGGACTGAAGCTTTCTTT
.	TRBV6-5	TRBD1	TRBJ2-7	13	CASRSGQHYEQYF	TGTGCCAGCAGATCGGGACAGCATTACGAGCAGTACTTC
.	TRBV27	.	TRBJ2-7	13	CASSQQGSYEQYF	TGTGCCAGCAGTCAACAGGGCTCCTACGAGCAGTACTTC
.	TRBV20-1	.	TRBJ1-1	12	CSASQSHTEAFF	TGCAGTGCTAGTCAAAGCCACACTGAAGCTTTCTTT
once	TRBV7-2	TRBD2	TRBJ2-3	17	CASSFLRLAGTLNTQYF	TGTGCCAGCAGCTTCCTCAGACTAGCTGGAACGTTAAATACGCAGTATTTT
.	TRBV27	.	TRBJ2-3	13	CASSGLLTDTQYF	TGTGCCAGCAGTGGACTGCTAACAGATACGCAGTATTTT
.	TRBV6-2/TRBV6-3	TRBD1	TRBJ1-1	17	CASSPYDRGRDNTEAFF	TGTGCCAGCAGTCCCTATGACAGGGGGCGGGATAACACTGAAGCTTTCTTT
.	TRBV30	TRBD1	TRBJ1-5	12	CAWRGQNQPQHF	TGTGCCTGGAGGGGACAGAATCAGCCCCAGCATTTT
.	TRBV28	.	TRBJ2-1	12	CASSLWSNEQFF	TGTGCCAGCAGTTTGTGGAGCAATGAGCAGTTCTTC
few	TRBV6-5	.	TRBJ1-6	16	CASSYIHRDLNSPLHF	TGTGCCAGCAGCTACATCCACAGGGATCTGAATTCACCCCTCCACTTT